A selection of T cell receptor beta chains follows, all from one sample in a study of cytomegalovirus exposure and HLA in healthy donors. The table came from immunoSEQ multiplex PCR; TCRdb's copy has only in-frame clones and leaves some out. Here the sample spans approximately 180,000 clones, around 80% being singletons. Sequencing input: PBMCs. Source of these receptors: a woman between 25 and 40 years old in good health and CMV-seronegative. Each CDR3 is given with its conserved first and last residue. The D gene is left open where the match is weak. Not all rows give a size; the values are once, few, many and, for expanded clones, a class.

D gene: -; V gene: TRBV2; J gene: TRBJ1-3; clone size: few; CDR3 DNA: TGTGCCAGCAGGGGAGCTGGAAACACCATATATTTT; CDR3 protein: CASRGAGNTIYF
D gene: TRBD1; V gene: TRBV5-1; J gene: TRBJ2-7; clone size: -; CDR3 DNA: TGCGCCAGCAGCGCGGGACAGGGGGTAGACGAGCAGTACTTC; CDR3 protein: CASSAGQGVDEQYF
D gene: -; V gene: TRBV6-5; J gene: TRBJ2-6; clone size: -; CDR3 DNA: TGTGCCAGCAGATATCATGGCTCTGGGGCCAACGGCCTGACTTTC; CDR3 protein: CASRYHGSGANGLTF
D gene: TRBD2; V gene: TRBV28; J gene: TRBJ2-7; clone size: -; CDR3 DNA: TGTGCCAGCAGTTCTACTAGCGGATCCTACGAGCAGTACTTC; CDR3 protein: CASSSTSGSYEQYF
D gene: TRBD1; V gene: TRBV7-9; J gene: TRBJ2-7; clone size: -; CDR3 DNA: TGTTCCAGCAGCACTCGACAGGGGGTCTACGAGCAGTACTTC; CDR3 protein: CSSSTRQGVYEQYF
D gene: -; V gene: TRBV14; J gene: TRBJ1-1; clone size: -; CDR3 DNA: TGTGCCAGCAGCCAACAAAACACTGAAGCTTTCTTT; CDR3 protein: CASSQQNTEAFF
D gene: -; V gene: TRBV6-5; J gene: TRBJ2-7; clone size: -; CDR3 DNA: TGTGCCAGCAGTTACCTTCCAGGGTACGAGCAGTACTTC; CDR3 protein: CASSYLPGYEQYF
D gene: TRBD1; V gene: TRBV18; J gene: TRBJ1-3; clone size: -; CDR3 DNA: TGTGCCAGCTCACCCGGGACAGGGAACCCTGGAAACACCATATATTTT; CDR3 protein: CASSPGTGNPGNTIYF
D gene: -; V gene: TRBV25-1; J gene: TRBJ1-1; clone size: -; CDR3 DNA: TGTGCCAGCAGTGAAGGGGCTACCTCTGAAGCTTTCTTT; CDR3 protein: CASSEGATSEAFF
D gene: -; V gene: TRBV9; J gene: TRBJ2-3; clone size: -; CDR3 DNA: TGTGCCAGCAGCCCTGGGGGAGGAGATACGCAGTATTTT; CDR3 protein: CASSPGGGDTQYF
D gene: -; V gene: TRBV6-1; J gene: TRBJ2-5; clone size: -; CDR3 DNA: TGTGCCAGCAGTGAGGGCCCGGGGGTAGGAAGCGAGACCCAGTACTTC; CDR3 protein: CASSEGPGVGSETQYF
D gene: TRBD1; V gene: TRBV18; J gene: TRBJ1-5; clone size: -; CDR3 DNA: TGTGCCAGCTCACCACGGGGACAGGGAGATCAGCCCCAGCATTTT; CDR3 protein: CASSPRGQGDQPQHF
D gene: -; V gene: TRBV7-9; J gene: TRBJ1-1; clone size: once; CDR3 DNA: TGTGCCAGCAGCCCGCTAGACCGGAACACTGAAGCTTTCTTT; CDR3 protein: CASSPLDRNTEAFF
D gene: -; V gene: TRBV28; J gene: TRBJ1-3; clone size: -; CDR3 DNA: TGTGCCAGTCACAGGAGCTCTGGAAACACCATATATTTT; CDR3 protein: CASHRSSGNTIYF
D gene: TRBD1; V gene: TRBV11-3; J gene: TRBJ2-7; clone size: few; CDR3 DNA: TGTGCCAGCAGCCCCCGGGGACAGACCGAGCAGTACTTC; CDR3 protein: CASSPRGQTEQYF
D gene: TRBD1; V gene: TRBV27; J gene: TRBJ2-1; clone size: -; CDR3 DNA: TGTGCCAGCAGTCCCAGGACAGGGGGCATTATCTATGAGCAGTTCTTC; CDR3 protein: CASSPRTGGIIYEQFF
D gene: TRBD1; V gene: TRBV2; J gene: TRBJ2-2; clone size: -; CDR3 DNA: TGTGCCAGCAGGTTAGGGACAGACACCGGGGAGCTGTTTTTT; CDR3 protein: CASRLGTDTGELFF
D gene: -; V gene: TRBV6-5; J gene: TRBJ2-7; clone size: few; CDR3 DNA: TGTGCCAGCCGGGTTAGCGCGGCCTACGAGCAGTACTTC; CDR3 protein: CASRVSAAYEQYF